This TCR beta chain was recovered during a study of regulatory T cells in long-lasting Graves disease (dated by TCRdb to the early 2020s). Context from the whole study: Newly diagnosed Graves' disease patients had taken antithyroid drugs for less than 3 months. Patients with persistent Graves' disease were compared with patients with newly diagnosed Graves' disease using TCR sequencing and RNA sequencing of peripheral blood. The study took place in China and was registered as a clinical trial. A total of approximately 35 samples underwent TCR sequencing: about 13 from persistent and roughly 20 from newly diagnosed Graves' disease patients. Broad study findings and their caveats: Peripheral blood alone was examined, since thyroid tissue, which constituted the primary lesion, could not be accessed. A larger number of public clonotypes was shared among persistent patients (over 2,500) than among newly diagnosed patients (approximately 1,000). TRBV28, TRBJ1-2 and TRBJ2-5 were preferentially used in persistent disease, while TRBV20-1 and TRBJ2-1 were favored in newly diagnosed disease. Sequencing and analysis were restricted to the TCR beta chain. The authors acknowledged the small sample size as a limitation that may reduce accuracy. Compared with newly diagnosed patients, persistent Graves' disease patients had lower TCR Shannon entropy and fewer highly expanded clones, which suggests clonal expansion.

Receptor libraries were prepared by multiplex PCR. The sample was run on an Illumina HiSeq 4000. TCR beta libraries were built with iRepertoire HTBI primers and Arm-PCR amplification of CDR3 regions. Before sequencing, the PCR products underwent gel purification. Regarding the original processing steps: Across samples, about 63 TRBV and 14 TRBJ segments were identified and used for gene usage analysis of CDR3 amino acid clonotypes. COPE and FqMerger were used to merge the filtered high-quality paired reads into contigs. BLAST was used to align contigs to IMGT TRBV, TRBD and TRBJ reference genes, and CDR3 was defined according to IMGT. Clonotypes above 0.1% frequency were classified as highly expanded clones. Shannon entropy was used to measure repertoire diversity, and the Gini coefficient was used to measure V-J evenness. A clonotype found in more than one individual was treated as public. TCRdb itself trimmed the public reads at Q25 with fastp, ran MiXCR and retained productive beta chains. Merged by CDR3 protein, the rows form single entries marked with the most common genes and DNA. TCRdb, rather than the study authors, made the V and J calls. Present in this sample are fewer than 500,000 distinct CDR3 sequences, around 15% of which were seen just once. 10% to 15% of the sample comes from the top ten.

Note on this clonotype: Its recognized antigen is unknown. There are no base qualities to consult, and no much larger clone falls within one base.

The time point label here, explained by the study, means: newly diagnosed GD, antithyroid drugs for less than 3 months. RNA was extracted from PBMCs in TRIzol for both TCR sequencing and RNA sequencing. The diagnosis of Graves' disease followed American Thyroid Association guidelines. Recruitment of patients was carried out at an endocrinology department in Xi'an, China. From each patient, approximately 9.9 milliliters of peripheral blood was collected into an EDTA anticoagulant tube. PBMCs were isolated by Ficoll Paque Plus density gradient separation without further T cell sorting. An Agilent 2100 Bioanalyzer and agarose gel were used to assess RNA quality, and a NanoDrop 2000 was used to measure RNA concentration. V is clipped by 2 bases and J by 10 bases, and the sequence between their germline boundaries is 21 bases long. CDR1 and CDR2, per the germline V gene, are MDHEN and SYDVKM. The CDR3 sequence holds 16 residues, the cysteine and phenylalanine included. The DNA shown is the 48-base CDR3, in frame from base 1.

These data are also associated with another study on T cells in Graves' hyperthyroidism and ophthalmopathy. As the second publication notes: A patient counted as having stable Graves' hyperthyroidism if no progression to ophthalmopathy occurred over 18 months of follow-up. The hyperthyroidism patients were between 18 and 65 years old and newly diagnosed, with a disease duration of less than 2 months. Exclusion was applied to patients with uncontrolled infections, other autoimmune diseases, pregnancy or lactation. Diagnoses were based on clinical symptoms, serum thyroxine and TRAb, thyroid ultrasound and orbital computed tomography. The first round of RT-PCR for the TCR CDR3 was performed with the HTBI primer set and the Qiagen OneStep RT-PCR kit. Most expanded thyroid clonotypes (frequency above 0.001) were also found in blood, which suggests that blood repertoires may mirror thyroid immune responses. Ophthalmopathy was separated from stable hyperthyroidism by a 13 V-J signature model, with 85% to 90% sensitivity and 81% to 82% specificity obtained in cross-validation and 80%/75% obtained in testing. In validation, the model predicted progression to ophthalmopathy with approximately 70% sensitivity and less than 80% specificity, a median of around six months before onset. To identify distinguishing TCR V-J signatures, a discovery cohort of about a hundred patients was used, comprising 40 to 45 with Graves' ophthalmopathy and 57 with stable Graves' hyperthyroidism. Whether ophthalmopathy could be predicted prospectively was tested in an independent validation cohort made up of 18 hyperthyroidism patients plus 17 patients who later progressed to ophthalmopathy. The 100 discovery patients were randomly split 7:3 into training and test sets. The study also compared thyroid tissue and blood T-cell repertoires from 5 to 7 Graves' hyperthyroidism patients. After blood sampling, hyperthyroidism patients were treated with methimazole at a starting dose of 30 mg daily, and ophthalmopathy patients were treated with high-dose intravenous methylprednisolone. Libraries were constructed in a second round of multiplex PCR, after which size selection and purification were carried out. Paired-end sequencing of the libraries was performed with 100 bp reads on an Illumina HiSeq2000. SOAPnuke was used to process the raw data, with reads discarded if the reads contained adapters or uncalled bases, had a mean Phred below 15, or lacked an exact constant-primer or identifier match. COPE v1.2.5 was used to merge the high-quality paired reads, and each unique nucleotide sequence was defined as a clonotype. MiTCR v1.1 was used to align clonotypes to the IMGT TRBV, TRBD and TRBJ reference segments. Only V-J combinations with frequency above 0.0001, covering about 99% of repertoires, were analysed. The TCS score was defined as the ratio of F50 (clonal expansion) to E x V (chaos), calculated using BLOSUM62-based TCRdist between CDR3 peptides within each V-J. Welch's t-statistics and random forest reduced several hundred V-J features to 10 to 15, which were used in a naive Bayes classifier (R e1071). No statistical method was used to fix the sample size in advance, and group allocation was not hidden from the investigators. The paper describes TCR Vbeta CDR3 sequencing of 135 peripheral blood samples, made up of roughly 40 ophthalmopathy patients, roughly 72 hyperthyroidism patients and 17 progressor patients.

The chain is made from TRBV28 and TRBJ2-1; the best D guess is TRBD2, with 6 bases matching. The input for sequencing was peripheral blood mononuclear cells (PBMCs), taken at new diagnosis, from a patient treated with antithyroid drugs. The clonotype was recovered from a man in his forties or fifties with Graves disease. Donor details come from another sample of the same person, matched by shared clones. Here the CDR3 is given as CASSLGTGAGVEEQFF. The nucleotides read TGTGCCAGCAGTTTAGGTACGGGAGCCGGTGTTGAAGAGCAGTTCTTC.